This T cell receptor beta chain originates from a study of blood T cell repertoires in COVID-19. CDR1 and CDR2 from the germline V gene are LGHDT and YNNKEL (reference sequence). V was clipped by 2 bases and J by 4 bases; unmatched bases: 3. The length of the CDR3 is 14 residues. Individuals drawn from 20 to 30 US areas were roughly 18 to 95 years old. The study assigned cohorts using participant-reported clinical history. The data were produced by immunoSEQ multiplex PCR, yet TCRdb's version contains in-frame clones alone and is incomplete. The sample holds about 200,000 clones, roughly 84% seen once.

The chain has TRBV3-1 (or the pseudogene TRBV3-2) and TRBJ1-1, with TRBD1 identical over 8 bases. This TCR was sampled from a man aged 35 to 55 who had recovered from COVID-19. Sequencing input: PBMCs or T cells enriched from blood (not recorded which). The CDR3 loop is CASSQQTGGTEAFF. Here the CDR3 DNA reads TGTGCCAGCAGCCAACAAACAGGGGGCACTGAAGCTTTCTTT.